One and the same sample provided the 28 T cell receptor beta chains below, sequenced in a study of identical twins. TCRdb re-called the 5' RACE reads with MiXCR, one entry per CDR3 protein. The sample consists of about 520,000 distinct CDR3 sequences, less than 25% of them appearing once. The same sample was also studied in work on T cells expressing NK-cell markers.

The sample consisted of CD4+ T cells sorted from blood. These receptors originate from a young woman in good health.

V usage is TRBV20-1 and J usage is TRBJ2-3; TRBD2 matches at 11 bases. The CDR3 spans 16 residues. Trimming at V came to 1 base and at J to 4 bases, leaving 7 bases not matched to a gene. Germline values: CDR1 DFQATT, CDR2 SNEGSKA (reference sequence). This chain's CDR3 is CSARGASGGSPDTQYF. The DNA of the CDR3 is TGCAGTGCTAGAGGGGCTAGCGGGGGGTCGCCAGATACGCAGTATTTT.

This clonotype has just a few counts. The gene calls are TRBV4-2 and TRBJ2-1, with D possibly called TRBD1 or TRBD2 (5 bases each). This CDR3 comprises 15 residues. The V end was cut by 4 bases, the J end by 9 bases, with 19 bases between. Per the germline V gene, CDR1 is LGHNA and CDR2 is YNFKEQ. The CDR3 sequence: CASSPHWQGGGEQFF. As DNA, the CDR3 is TGTGCCAGCAGCCCACACTGGCAGGGTGGAGGTGAGCAGTTCTTC.

V and J are TRBV9 and TRBJ1-5; D gene uncertain. The V and J ends lost 3 bases and 7 bases respectively, with 11 bases between them. The CDR3 contains 13 residues. Looked up from germline, CDR1 is SGDLS and CDR2 is YYNGEE. The CDR3: CASSATAAQPQHF. As DNA, the CDR3 is TGTGCCAGCAGCGCCACAGCGGCCCAGCCCCAGCATTTT.

This chain connects TRBV9 to TRBJ2-7; no clear D gene. V was trimmed by 10 bases and J by 4 bases, leaving 21 bases between them. The length of the CDR3 is 14 residues. Germline loops: CDR1 SGDLS, CDR2 YYNGEE. CDR3 amino acids: CASSAAQGSYEQYF. Here the CDR3 DNA reads TGTGCCTCATCCGCTGCCCAAGGAAGTTACGAGCAGTACTTC. Using reference TRBV9 and TRBJ2-7 for the parts outside the CDR3, the full variable domain is DSGVTQTPKHLITATGQRVTLRCSPRSGDLSVYWYQQSLDQGLQFLIQYYNGEERAKGNILERFSAQQFPDLHSELNLSSLELGDSALYFCASSAAQGSYEQYFGPGTRLTVT.

This clonotype was counted between two and nine times. In DNA, the CDR3 is TGTGCCAGCAGCTTCGGGGGTTTTACAGATACGCAGTATTTT. Its translation: CASSFGGFTDTQYF. The chain is built from TRBV7-2 and TRBJ2-3, with D possibly being TRBD2 (6 bases). V was clipped by 3 bases and J by 3 bases, with 10 bases between them. This CDR3 has 14 residues. Per the germline V gene, CDR1 is SGHTA and CDR2 is FQGNSA.

The chain combines TRBV5-1 with TRBJ2-7; D gene ambiguous. Germline V gene sequence: CDR1 SGHRS, CDR2 YFSETQ. Trimming cost V 0 bases and J 1 base, with 11 bases left between them. CDR3 size: 15 residues. CDR3 sequence: CASSLGTAFSYEQYF. CDR3 nucleotide sequence: TGCGCCAGCAGCTTGGGGACCGCCTTTTCCTACGAGCAGTACTTC.

CDR3 residues: CASSQDGTSGDRLTDTQYF. Written as DNA, the CDR3 is TGTGCCAGCAGCCAGGACGGGACTAGCGGGGATCGGTTGACAGATACGCAGTATTTT. This chain connects TRBV4-2 to TRBJ2-3; 13 nucleotides align to TRBD2. The germline V gene encodes CDR1 LGHNA and CDR2 YNFKEQ. This CDR3 region has 19 residues. Trimming took 3 bases from V and 3 from J; bases not matched to a gene: 12.

J is TRBJ2-4 and V is TRBV7-2; 8 bases align to TRBD1. The CDR3 contains 15 residues. V shed 4 bases and J 5 bases; nucleotides not matched to a gene: 7. Germline lookup yields CDR1 SGHTA and CDR2 FQGNSA. The CDR3: CASSSRQGSENIQYF. For the CDR3, the DNA is TGTGCCAGCAGCTCGCGACAGGGGAGCGAAAACATTCAGTACTTC. Looking up the rest from reference TRBV7-2 and TRBJ2-4 gives the full variable domain: GAGVSQSPSNKVTEKGKDVELRCDPISGHTALYWYRQSLGQGLEFLIYFQGNSAPDKSGLPSDRFSAERTGGSVSTLTIQRTQQEDSAVYLCASSSRQGSENIQYFGAGTRLSVL.

The chain combines TRBV3-1 with TRBJ2-5; a weak D match, TRBD1 (5 bases). V was pared by 10 bases and J by 5 bases, with 29 bases between. CDR3 length equals 17 residues. Looked up from germline, CDR1 is LGHDT and CDR2 is YNNKEL (reference sequence). The CDR3 sequence: CATTKLFPLGPKETQYF. CDR3 DNA: TGTGCCACCACCAAGCTTTTCCCTTTGGGGCCAAAGGAGACCCAGTACTTC.

In its sample, this clonotype was seen a few times. The chain couples TRBV3-1 to TRBJ2-2; 8 positions match TRBD1. The CDR3 covers 14 residues. The V gene end was trimmed by 4 bases and the J gene end by 7 bases; junction bases not matched to a gene: 5. Per germline, CDR1 LGHDT and CDR2 YNNKEL (reference sequence). The DNA of the CDR3 is TGTGCCAGCAGCCCGGACAGGGACGTCGGGGAGCTGTTTTTT. Encoded protein: CASSPDRDVGELFF.

The gene calls are TRBV6-1 and TRBJ2-7, with 7 bases that match TRBD2. CDR3 length: 15 amino acids. The germline gives CDR1 MNHNS, CDR2 SASEGT. Trimming at V came to 9 bases and at J to 6 bases, leaving 17 bases not matched to a gene. The CDR3 sequence: CASQNGGAGSAEQYF. The CDR3 nucleotides are TGTGCCAGTCAAAACGGCGGAGCGGGATCGGCCGAGCAGTACTTC.

Turning to this clonotype: The DNA is left out, because the CDR3 cannot be placed on it with certainty; the CDR3 is given as TCRdb lists it. This chain connects TRBV7-2 to TRBJ2-1; the table assigns TRBD2, which was not confirmed against the DNA. The CDR3 is 14 residues long, ends included. The germline gives CDR1 SGHTA, CDR2 FQGNSA. The CDR3 here is CASSLVASGSPSVF.

The chain is built from TRBV4-2 and TRBJ2-3, with 15 bases identical to TRBD2. V was pared by 0 bases and J by 5 bases, with 6 bases of the junction left unmatched. Germline CDR1 is LGHNA and CDR2 is YNFKEQ. This CDR3 has 18 amino acids. CDR3 DNA sequence: TGTGCCAGCAGCCAAGATAGGAGGACTAGCGGGGGGGAAGATACGCAGTATTTT. Protein sequence: CASSQDRRTSGGEDTQYF.

This clonotype was detected once. The chain recombines TRBV5-1 with TRBJ2-1, with 11 bases lining up with TRBD2. The CDR3 totals 15 residues. Germline CDR1 reads SGHRS; CDR2 reads YFSETQ. With V trimmed by 0 bases and J by 8 bases, 4 bases remained unmatched. The CDR3 protein is CASSLGIAGGYEQFF. The CDR3 DNA reads TGCGCCAGCAGCTTGGGAATAGCGGGAGGGTATGAGCAGTTCTTC.

CDR3 DNA: TGTGCCAGCACCCACCGGGAGGGGGGGCGCAACGAGCAGTACTTC. Translation: CASTHREGGRNEQYF. This chain joins TRBV7-9 and TRBJ2-7; 8 positions agree with TRBD2. The CDR3 extends over 15 amino acids. Germline values: CDR1 SEHNR, CDR2 FQNEAQ (reference sequence). V trimming: 7 bases; J trimming: 5 bases; junction bases outside the gene matches: 13.

In this sample, this clonotype turned up once. The rearrangement uses TRBV7-8 and TRBJ2-3; the D is unclear. V was trimmed by 6 bases and J by 8 bases, leaving 9 bases between them. From germline, CDR1 is SGHVS and CDR2 FQNEAQ. The CDR3 runs to 11 residues. CDR3 nucleotide sequence: TGTGCCAGCAGTGACCGGGTTACGCAGTATTTT. This codes for CASSDRVTQYF. Variable domain in full (rest from reference TRBV7-8 and TRBJ2-3): GAGVSQSPRYKVAKRGQDVALRCDPISGHVSLFWYQQALGQGPEFLTYFQNEAQLDKSGLPSDRFFAERPEGSVSTLKIQRTQQEDSAVYLCASSDRVTQYFGPGTRLTVL.

This clonotype was counted a few times. The rearrangement joins TRBV4-3 to TRBJ1-4; the match to TRBD1 covers 7 bases. Germline assignment: CDR1 LGHNA and CDR2 YSLEER. This CDR3 is 16 amino acids long. The J segment lost 5 bases and the V segment lost 3 bases, leaving 9 bases of the junction unmatched. CDR3 protein: CASSHIIGTENEKLFF. The CDR3 DNA reads TGCGCCAGCAGCCACATTATCGGGACAGAAAATGAAAAACTGTTTTTT.

The CDR3 nucleotides are TGTGCCAGCAGGGGGGCCGAGAGGGTAATTTACAATGAGCAGTTCTTC. Protein: CASRGAERVIYNEQFF. The chain carries TRBV6-8 and TRBJ2-1; TRBD1 is a possible D gene (6 bases). The CDR3 length is 16 residues. The germline V gene encodes CDR1 MNHGY and CDR2 SAAAGT. Trimming took 6 bases from V and 4 from J, leaving 19 bases between them.

This chain connects TRBV7-2 to TRBJ2-1; D uncertain. Germline V CDR1 and CDR2: SGHTA, FQGNSA. This CDR3 comprises 14 residues. Trimming cost V 2 bases and J 4 bases, with 9 bases left between them. For the CDR3, the DNA is TGTGCCAGCAGCTTAACAGCTGTGTACAATGAGCAGTTCTTC. Amino acid sequence: CASSLTAVYNEQFF.

There are many counts of this clonotype. This sequence joins TRBV3-1 and TRBJ1-5, with unresolved D. The CDR3 is 13 residues long. Germline-derived CDR1 and CDR2 are LGHDT and YNNKEL (reference sequence). Trimming removed 0 bases from V and 6 bases from J, with 6 bases in between. The CDR3 here is CASSQEGIQPQHF. Written as DNA, the CDR3 is TGTGCCAGCAGCCAAGAGGGGATTCAGCCCCAGCATTTT.

The rearrangement links TRBV20-1 to TRBJ2-3, with 10 bases that match TRBD2. This CDR3 has 15 amino acids. V lost 1 base to trimming and J lost 5 bases; unmatched junction nucleotides: 6. The germline V gene encodes CDR1 DFQATT and CDR2 SNEGSKA (reference sequence). In nucleotides, the CDR3 is TGCAGTGCTAGAGGGGCTAGCGGGAGAGTAGATACGCAGTATTTT. Translating gives CSARGASGRVDTQYF.

The rearrangement links TRBV30 to TRBJ2-7; D may be TRBD1 or TRBD2 (5 bases each). This CDR3 contains 13 residues. Germline V lookup: CDR1 GTSNPN, CDR2 SVGIG (reference sequence). Trimming removed 1 base at V and 4 bases at J, with 11 bases between. CDR3 DNA sequence: TGTGCCTGGAGTGGAGGGGCCGGGTACGAGCAGTACTTC. It codes for CAWSGGAGYEQYF.

The chain couples TRBV10-3 to TRBJ2-1; D unresolved. This CDR3 has 11 residues. Looked up from germline, CDR1 is ENHRY and CDR2 is SYGVKD. Trimming left V 0 bases short and J 13 bases short, with 7 bases between. The CDR3 loop is CAISESVEQFF. The CDR3 coding sequence is TGTGCCATCAGTGAGTCCGTAGAACAGTTCTTC.

V is TRBV5-1 and J is TRBJ1-4, with D unresolved. Germline assignment: CDR1 SGHRS and CDR2 YFSETQ. This CDR3 is 16 amino acids long. V gave up 4 bases and J gave up 2 bases, with 15 bases separating them. CDR3 residues: CASSPMDGRTNEKLFF. The DNA for the CDR3 is TGCGCCAGCAGCCCGATGGACGGCCGTACTAATGAAAAACTGTTTTTT.

CDR3 sequence reads: CASSYRVLTEAFF. CDR3 nucleotide sequence: TGTGCCAGCAGTTACAGAGTCCTCACTGAAGCTTTCTTT. The V gene is TRBV6-5, the J gene TRBJ1-1; D gene ambiguous. The CDR3 runs to 13 residues. The germline V gene encodes CDR1 MNHEY and CDR2 SVGAGI. Trimming removed 2 bases at V and 4 bases at J, with 8 bases between.

The V call is TRBV29-1, the J call TRBJ2-2; unclear D gene. With 3 bases removed from V and 6 bases from J, the gap between germline ends came to 2 bases. Germline CDR1 is SQVTM and CDR2 is ANQGSEA. This CDR3 contains 10 residues. CDR3 bases: TGCAGCGTTGATGCCGGGGAGCTGTTTTTT. Its translation is CSVDAGELFF.

There are a few counts of this clonotype. This chain's CDR3 is CASSRDYLNEQFF. CDR3 DNA: TGTGCCAGCAGCCGGGACTACCTCAATGAGCAGTTCTTC. The chain links TRBV9 to TRBJ2-1; 7 bases align to TRBD2. Germline V gene lookup returns CDR1 SGDLS and CDR2 YYNGEE. Trimming cost V 4 bases and J 6 bases; bases outside gene matches: 4. This CDR3 is built from 13 residues.

The chain joins TRBV5-1 to TRBJ2-2; 8 bases line up with TRBD1. Germline CDR1 reads SGHRS; CDR2 reads YFSETQ. The CDR3 spans 15 residues. Germline trimming cut 1 base from V and 4 bases from J; bases unmatched to any gene: 3. CDR3: CASSLQGATTGELFF. For the CDR3, the DNA is TGCGCCAGCAGCTTGCAGGGGGCGACCACCGGGGAGCTGTTTTTT.